This TCR beta chain was sequenced in a study of cytomegalovirus exposure and HLA in healthy donors. The J segment lost 0 bases and the V segment lost 8 bases, leaving 9 bases of the junction unmatched. The germline CDR1 and CDR2 sequences are MDHEN and SYDVKM. The CDR3 runs to 15 residues. Primers: 60 Vbeta forward and 13 Jbeta reverse. The data were produced by immunoSEQ multiplex PCR, yet TCRdb's version contains in-frame clones alone and is incomplete. The table records around 150,000 clones, 75% of them present only once. This clonotype was sampled from a man younger than 35 in good health and CMV-seropositive. Sequencing was carried out using PBMCs. The chain uses TRBV28 and TRBJ2-7; TRBD1 agrees at 8 bases. The CDR3 here is CASVMIGTGSYEQYF. The CDR3 bases are TGTGCCAGCGTAATGATTGGGACAGGCTCCTACGAGCAGTACTTC.